These T cell receptor beta chains were read from a single sample in a study of blood T cell repertoires in COVID-19. Produced via immunoSEQ multiplex PCR; TCRdb's table is partial and in-frame only. There are over 250,000 clones in the sample; 85% to 90% occur only once, and around 2% lies in the top ten. The specimen sequenced was PBMCs or T cells enriched from blood (not recorded which). The receptors were gathered from a woman aged 55-70 years in a cohort exposed to, infected with or recovered from COVID-19 (not recorded which). CDR3s include the opening cysteine and the closing phenylalanine or tryptophan. D genes are given only for firm matches. Some rows have no size entry. The others give once, few or many, or a class for an expanded clone.

>TRBJ1-1|TRBD1|TRBV12-3/TRBV12-4|.
CASSPGQGGEAFF
TGTGCCAGCAGCCCCGGACAGGGGGGTGAAGCTTTCTTT
>TRBJ1-2|TRBD1|TRBV19|.
CASSPPGTVLYGYTF
TGTGCCAGTAGTCCCCCCGGGACAGTCTTATATGGCTACACCTTC
>TRBJ2-2|TRBD2|TRBV19|.
CASSIDGRRTGELFF
TGTGCCAGTAGTATCGACGGGAGGAGGACCGGGGAGCTGTTTTTT
>TRBJ2-7|TRBD1|TRBV19|.
CASSRTGSLYEQYF
TGTGCCAGTAGTAGGACAGGGTCGTTGTACGAGCAGTACTTC
>TRBJ2-3|TRBD2|TRBV7-8|.
CASSSRLAGVVDTQYF
TGTGCCAGCAGCTCTCGACTAGCGGGAGTGGTAGATACGCAGTATTTT
>TRBJ1-5|TRBD1|TRBV24-1|.
CATRRDRDQPQHF
TGTGCCACCAGAAGGGACAGGGATCAGCCCCAGCATTTT
>TRBJ1-5|.|TRBV5-1|.
CASSLGDYSNQPQHF
TGCGCCAGCAGCTTGGGAGATTATAGCAATCAGCCCCAGCATTTT
>TRBJ1-1|.|TRBV28|.
CASSTYRQDEAFF
TGTGCCAGCAGTACCTATCGACAGGACGAAGCTTTCTTT
>TRBJ2-7|.|TRBV21-1|.
CASSTTHRVNSYEQYF
TGTGCCAGCAGCACCACCCACAGGGTTAACAGCTACGAGCAGTACTTC
>TRBJ2-1|.|TRBV29-1|.
CSVDPGTTIEGEQFF
TGCAGCGTTGACCCCGGAACTACTATAGAGGGTGAGCAGTTCTTC
>TRBJ1-2|TRBD1|TRBV29-1|.
CSVEDLGGQGANGYTF
TGCAGCGTTGAAGATCTCGGGGGACAGGGGGCTAATGGCTACACCTTC
>TRBJ2-5|TRBD2|TRBV24-1|.
CATSDRLAGGQGETQYF
TGTGCCACCAGTGATAGACTAGCGGGAGGGCAAGGGGAGACCCAGTACTTC
>TRBJ1-3|.|TRBV30|.
CAWSESGNTIYF
TGTGCCTGGAGTGAATCGGGAAACACCATATATTTT
>TRBJ2-7|.|TRBV3-1/TRBV3-2|.
CASSQGVRPSYEQYF
TGTGCCAGCAGCCAAGGGGTCAGGCCCTCCTACGAGCAGTACTTC
>TRBJ1-5|TRBD1|TRBV7-9|.
CASSSWDRDSRDQPQHF
TGTGCCAGCAGCTCCTGGGACAGGGACAGTAGAGATCAGCCCCAGCATTTT
>TRBJ1-2|.|TRBV6-5|few
CASKHLNINYGYTF
TGTGCCAGCAAGCACCTAAATATTAACTATGGCTACACCTTC
>TRBJ2-4|TRBD2|TRBV7-3|.
CASSLYPAVAGAKLAKNIQYF
TGTGCCAGCAGCTTATACCCGGCGGTAGCGGGAGCCAAACTAGCCAAAAACATTCAGTACTTC
>TRBJ1-3|.|TRBV27|.
CASSHNRDPGNTIYF
TGTGCCAGCAGTCACAACAGGGACCCTGGAAACACCATATATTTT
>TRBJ1-1|TRBD1|TRBV30|.
CAWSVGTGAVGAFF
TGTGCCTGGAGTGTAGGGACAGGGGCAGTTGGAGCTTTCTTT
>TRBJ1-5|.|TRBV2|.
CASSILNRVDQPQHF
TGTGCCAGCAGTATCCTCAACAGGGTTGATCAGCCCCAGCATTTT
>TRBJ2-7|TRBD2|TRBV27|.
CASSLSYGGRAYEQYF
TGTGCCAGCAGTTTATCGTATGGCGGGAGGGCCTACGAGCAGTACTTC
>TRBJ1-2|TRBD1|TRBV28|.
CASIGQGRILGGYTF
TGTGCCAGCATAGGACAGGGGAGGATTTTGGGCGGCTACACCTTC
>TRBJ2-2|.|TRBV13|.
CARTFGGLKNTGELFF
TGTGCCAGGACGTTTGGGGGGTTGAAGAACACCGGGGAGCTGTTTTTT
>TRBJ2-5|TRBD1|TRBV4-1|.
CASSQDGTGVWETQYF
TGCGCCAGCAGCCAAGATGGGACAGGGGTGTGGGAGACCCAGTACTTC
>TRBJ1-1|.|TRBV3-1/TRBV3-2|.
CASSRDEHGWGDTEAFF
TGTGCCAGCAGCCGAGATGAGCATGGATGGGGAGACACTGAAGCTTTCTTT
>TRBJ1-2|TRBD1|TRBV3-1/TRBV3-2|.
CASSQDLLGGAFKYGYTF
TGTGCCAGCAGCCAAGATCTGTTAGGGGGCGCGTTTAAATATGGCTACACCTTC
>TRBJ2-3|TRBD2|TRBV4-1|.
CASSQEVTSRTSTDTQYF
TGCGCCAGCAGCCAAGAGGTGACTAGCAGAACTAGCACAGATACGCAGTATTTT
>TRBJ1-3|TRBD1|TRBV30|.
CAWTRSGTGVRGNTIYF
TGTGCCTGGACCAGATCCGGGACAGGGGTGCGCGGAAACACCATATATTTT
>TRBJ1-2|.|TRBV27|.
CASSLAGAAGYTF
TGTGCCAGCAGTCTCGCAGGGGCGGCGGGCTACACCTTC
>TRBJ1-2|.|TRBV28|.
CASSLEAAGYGYTF
TGTGCCAGCAGTCTTGAGGCCGCAGGGTATGGCTACACCTTC
>TRBJ2-7|.|TRBV13|.
CASSLAPDLLYEQYF
TGTGCCAGCAGCTTAGCCCCAGACTTACTCTACGAGCAGTACTTC
>TRBJ2-7|.|TRBV11-2|.
CASSRTVARGEQYF
TGTGCCAGCAGTCGGACAGTGGCGCGTGGGGAGCAGTACTTC
>TRBJ2-1|.|TRBV28|.
CASSSDREGRYYNEQFF
TGTGCCAGCAGTTCGGACAGGGAGGGGAGGTACTACAATGAGCAGTTCTTC
>TRBJ2-2|TRBD1|TRBV6-6|.
CASRPATGGPGELFF
TGTGCCAGCAGACCCGCGACAGGGGGTCCCGGGGAGCTGTTTTTT
>TRBJ2-7|.|TRBV27|.
CASSLRDEQYF
TGTGCCAGCAGTTTACGTGACGAGCAGTACTTC
>TRBJ1-2|.|TRBV28|.
CASSLVASGGYTF
TGTGCCAGCAGTTTGGTTGCGTCGGGGGGCTACACCTTC
>TRBJ2-3|.|TRBV12-3/TRBV12-4|once
CASSLRRDRTQYF
TGTGCCAGCAGTTTAAGGCGGGACCGCACGCAGTATTTT
>TRBJ2-2|.|TRBV6-4|.
CASVAGRYTGELFF
TGTGCCAGCGTCGCGGGCCGATATACCGGGGAGCTGTTTTTT
>TRBJ1-5|TRBD1|TRBV28|.
CASRSNRGGNQPQHF
TGTGCCAGCAGAAGTAACAGGGGTGGCAATCAGCCCCAGCATTTT
>TRBJ2-7|TRBD1|TRBV10-2|.
CASREDRAPPYEQYF
TGCGCCAGCAGGGAAGACAGGGCCCCCCCCTACGAGCAGTACTTC
>TRBJ2-7|TRBD2|TRBV10-2|.
CASSETPGLAGGRGYEQYF
TGCGCCAGCAGTGAGACCCCGGGACTAGCGGGAGGAAGGGGCTACGAGCAGTACTTC
>TRBJ2-1|.|TRBV18|.
CASSLAATSSYNEQFF
TGTGCCAGCTCACTCGCCGCTACGAGCTCCTACAATGAGCAGTTCTTC
>TRBJ1-4|TRBD1|TRBV28|once
CASSAGTAATNEKLFF
TGTGCCAGCAGTGCCGGGACAGCAGCAACTAATGAAAAACTGTTTTTT
>TRBJ2-3|.|TRBV19|.
CASSRTGGLTSTDTQYF
TGTGCCAGTAGTAGAACAGGGGGACTAACTAGCACAGATACGCAGTATTTT
>TRBJ1-1|.|TRBV5-4|.
CASSPGLNTEAFF
TGTGCCAGCAGCCCGGGGTTGAACACTGAAGCTTTCTTT
>TRBJ1-1|TRBD1|TRBV2|.
CASVTGHQGEAFF
TGTGCCAGCGTGACAGGGCATCAAGGTGAAGCTTTCTTT
>TRBJ1-1|.|TRBV6-5|once
CASSIKQENTEAFF
TGTGCCAGCAGTATCAAACAGGAGAACACTGAAGCTTTCTTT
>TRBJ2-7|TRBD1|TRBV15|.
CATSRIHTGTGEKGQYF
TGTGCCACCAGCAGAATTCATACCGGGACAGGGGAAAAGGGGCAGTACTTC
>TRBJ1-4|.|TRBV7-2|.
CASSPGGVPNEKLFF
TGTGCCAGCAGCCCCGGGGGGGTCCCTAATGAAAAACTGTTTTTT